One and the same sample provided the 31 T cell receptor beta chains below, sequenced in a study of identical twins. TCRdb analysed the 5' RACE reads with MiXCR anew, one entry per CDR3 protein. The profile shows 150,000 or so distinct CDR3 sequences, roughly 3.3% of them singletons. The sample consisted of memory T cells sorted from blood. Receptors originate from a man in his late teens or twenties in good health.

This clonotype was recorded many times. DNA of the CDR3: TGTGCCAGCAGACCCACGCGCGGGATTACTTTCTTT. This gives the protein CASRPTRGITFF. The V gene is TRBV7-2, the J gene TRBJ1-1; D uncertain. V lost 6 bases to trimming and J lost 12 bases, with 17 bases between them. The CDR3 loop spans 12 amino acids. Germline loops: CDR1 SGHTA, CDR2 FQGNSA.

V and J are TRBV21-1 and TRBJ1-2. TRBV21-1 is a recognized pseudogene. CDR3 size: 11 residues. This CDR3 is CASASYYGYTF. In DNA, the CDR3 is TGTGCCAGCGCGAGTTACTATGGCTACACCTTC.

At least ten counts were recorded for this clonotype. V and J are TRBV25-1 and TRBJ2-1; D is ambiguous. The CDR3 has 12 residues. CDR1 is MGHDK and CDR2 is SYGVNS in the germline V gene. With 8 bases removed from V and 9 bases from J, the gap between germline ends came to 14 bases. CDR3 amino acids: CASGDKDLEQFF. Here the CDR3 DNA reads TGTGCCAGCGGGGATAAGGACCTTGAGCAGTTCTTC.

This clonotype was counted ten times or more. The V call is TRBV6-5, the J call TRBJ2-5; 8 bases map to TRBD1. With 3 bases clipped from V and 1 base from J, the junction kept 7 bases outside the gene matches. The germline V gene has CDR1 MNHEY and CDR2 SVGAGI. This CDR3 contains 16 residues. The CDR3 protein is CASSYRRDRTQETQYF. The CDR3 DNA reads as TGTGCCAGCAGTTATCGCCGGGACAGGACCCAAGAGACCCAGTACTTC.

This clonotype occurred many times. The rearrangement joins TRBV7-2 to TRBJ1-6, with D possibly being TRBD1 (6 bases). CDR3 size: 15 residues. Germline V gene data show CDR1 as SGHTA and CDR2 as FQGNSA. The germline V and J ends were trimmed by 5 bases and 7 bases, with 15 bases remaining between them. Written as DNA, the CDR3 is TGTGCCAGCAGCGACCACCGGGGGGCGAATTCACCCCTCCACTTT. As protein: CASSDHRGANSPLHF.

There are many counts of this clonotype. The rearrangement uses TRBV2 and TRBJ1-4, with D possibly matching TRBD1 (5 bases). The germline V gene encodes CDR1 SNHLY and CDR2 FYNNEI. With 5 bases removed from V and 7 bases from J, the gap between germline ends came to 8 bases. The CDR3 length is 12 residues. Here the CDR3 reads CASSQRGEKLFF. The CDR3 coding sequence is TGTGCCAGCAGTCAAAGGGGTGAAAAACTGTTTTTT.

This clonotype has a count of ten or more. This sequence joins TRBV9 and TRBJ2-5; 11 bases map to TRBD2. Losses at the gene ends were 4 bases for V and 0 bases for J; bases not matched to a gene: 5. Germline CDR1 SGDLS, CDR2 YYNGEE. The CDR3 has 16 amino acids. The CDR3 DNA reads as TGTGCCAGCAGCCTCGGGACTAGCGGATACCAAGAGACCCAGTACTTC. It is translated as CASSLGTSGYQETQYF.

There are many counts of this clonotype. The genes are TRBV20-1 and TRBJ2-1, with D hard to call. CDR1 and CDR2 (germline): DFQATT, SNEGSKA (reference sequence). V lost 0 bases to trimming and J lost 8 bases, with 14 bases between them. The CDR3 loop spans 14 amino acids. The DNA for the CDR3 is TGCAGTGCTAGAGATGTGGGCCTCAAGGATGAGCAGTTCTTC. Protein: CSARDVGLKDEQFF.

This clonotype occurred a few times. This chain uses TRBV5-1 with TRBJ2-3; the D is unclear. V gave up 0 bases and J gave up 0 bases, with 5 bases separating them. The CDR3 sequence is 14 residues long. The germline CDR1 and CDR2 sequences are SGHRS and YFSETQ. The chain's CDR3 is CASSLDGSTDTQYF. The DNA of the CDR3 is TGCGCCAGCAGCTTGGATGGGAGCACAGATACGCAGTATTTT.

This clonotype was counted ten times or more. The chain carries TRBV7-2 and TRBJ2-1; possible D gene TRBD2, 6 bases. The CDR3 covers 17 residues. Germline CDR1 is SGHTA and CDR2 is FQGNSA. Trimming cost V 0 bases and J 4 bases, with 16 bases left between them. CDR3: CASSLAEGGGIYNEQFF. The DNA of the CDR3 is TGTGCCAGCAGCTTAGCCGAGGGAGGAGGGATATACAATGAGCAGTTCTTC. Using reference TRBV7-2 and TRBJ2-1 for the parts outside the CDR3, the full variable domain is GAGVSQSPSNKVTEKGKDVELRCDPISGHTALYWYRQSLGQGLEFLIYFQGNSAPDKSGLPSDRFSAERTGGSVSTLTIQRTQQEDSAVYLCASSLAEGGGIYNEQFFGPGTRLTVL.

This clonotype was counted ten times or more. This chain joins TRBV12-3 or TRBV12-4 and TRBJ1-1; D perhaps matches TRBD1 (5 bases). This CDR3 is 15 amino acids long. V was clipped by 6 bases and J by 7 bases, with 21 bases between them. The chain's CDR3 is CASRGGGPPEGEAFF. The CDR3 DNA reads as TGTGCCAGCAGGGGGGGGGGACCCCCAGAGGGTGAAGCTTTCTTT.

This clonotype has ten or more counts. The V and J genes are TRBV11-3 and TRBJ2-4, with 9 bases fitting TRBD1. V gave up 3 bases and J gave up 8 bases; unmatched junction bases: 2. The CDR3 sequence is 13 residues long. Germline assignment: CDR1 SGHNT and CDR2 YENEEA. CDR3 DNA: TGTGCCAGCAGCTTGACAGGGGGGGACATTCAGTACTTC. This sequence encodes CASSLTGGDIQYF.

This clonotype came up many times. The chain is built from TRBV6-2 or TRBV6-3 and TRBJ2-5; D ambiguous. The germline gives CDR1 MNHEY, CDR2 SVGEGT. CDR3 length: 16 amino acids. The V end lost 6 bases, the J end lost 5 bases, and 22 bases lay between the germline ends. The CDR3 DNA sequence: TGTGCCAGCAGCCCTTTCCCGGGCCCAGCTGCGGAGACCCAGTACTTC. Its protein is CASSPFPGPAAETQYF.

In this sample, this clonotype turned up many times. This rearrangement joins TRBV10-3 to TRBJ2-2; 9 nucleotides align to TRBD1. Trimming removed 10 bases from V and 4 bases from J; junction bases left unmatched: 10. The CDR3 runs to 15 residues. Per germline, CDR1 ENHRY and CDR2 SYGVKD. For the CDR3, the DNA is TGTGCCACGCGGCGGGACAGGGCTGGCACCGGGGAGCTGTTTTTT. Translation gives CATRRDRAGTGELFF.

The sample holds many counts of this clonotype. This chain joins TRBV9 and TRBJ1-1, with D possibly being TRBD1 (6 bases). From germline, CDR1 is SGDLS and CDR2 YYNGEE. Trimming pared 0 bases from V and 4 bases from J, leaving 22 bases between. The CDR3 spans 18 residues. For the CDR3, the DNA is TGTGCCAGCAGCGTAGGAAATAAAGGGGGGAGGGCGGGCACTGAAGCTTTCTTT. Protein: CASSVGNKGGRAGTEAFF.

This clonotype occurred a few times. The chain joins TRBV6-4 to TRBJ2-2, with 7 positions matching TRBD1. After removal of 2 bases from V and 3 bases from J, the junction contained 3 bases not matched to a gene. The germline CDR1 and CDR2 sequences are MRHNA and SNTAGT. The CDR3 sequence is 15 residues long. In DNA, the CDR3 is TGTGCCAGCAGTGACGGAGACAGGGACACCGGGGAGCTGTTTTTT. It yields the protein CASSDGDRDTGELFF.

This clonotype was recorded many times. This chain connects TRBV9 to TRBJ1-4; possibly TRBD1 for D (5 bases). In germline, CDR1 is SGDLS, CDR2 YYNGEE. V was cut by 3 bases and J by 2 bases, with 17 bases left in between. This CDR3 contains 17 residues. The CDR3 spells CASSGGTDSPTNEKLFF. CDR3 nucleotides: TGTGCCAGCAGCGGGGGGACCGACTCCCCCACTAATGAAAAACTGTTTTTT. Based on the CDR3 plus reference TRBV9 and TRBJ1-4, the full variable domain is DSGVTQTPKHLITATGQRVTLRCSPRSGDLSVYWYQQSLDQGLQFLIQYYNGEERAKGNILERFSAQQFPDLHSELNLSSLELGDSALYFCASSGGTDSPTNEKLFFGSGTQLSVL.

Many counts were recorded for this clonotype. This chain joins TRBV12-3 or TRBV12-4 and TRBJ2-1; D gene uncertain. The CDR3 consists of 12 residues. The germline V and J ends were trimmed by 2 bases and 9 bases, with 8 bases remaining between them. The CDR3 sequence is CASSLQTIEQFF. CDR3 nucleotides: TGTGCCAGCAGTTTACAGACAATTGAGCAGTTCTTC.

At least ten counts were recorded for this clonotype. V is TRBV11-2 and J is TRBJ1-1; D perhaps matches TRBD1 (6 bases). V lost 6 bases, J lost 4 bases, and 18 bases lay in between. Germline lookup yields CDR1 SGHAT and CDR2 FQNNGV. The CDR3 runs to 15 residues. CDR3 loop: CASRPLQGSATEAFF. DNA for the CDR3: TGTGCCAGCAGACCGCTACAGGGATCGGCCACTGAAGCTTTCTTT.

This clonotype showed up many times. The chain uses TRBV4-3 and TRBJ2-3; 11 bases align to TRBD2. After removal of 0 bases from V and 5 bases from J, the junction contained 10 bases not matched to a gene. This CDR3 region has 18 residues. Germline lookup yields CDR1 LGHNA and CDR2 YSLEER. CDR3 bases: TGCGCCAGCAGCCAAGATTACGGACTAGCGGGCCGCAAAGATACGCAGTATTTT. Encoded protein: CASSQDYGLAGRKDTQYF.

This clonotype has a count of ten or more. The V gene is TRBV5-1, the J gene TRBJ1-1; 7 bases line up with TRBD1. This CDR3 has 14 amino acids. The germline gives CDR1 SGHRS, CDR2 YFSETQ. J gave up 6 bases and V 4 bases, and 9 bases lay outside the gene matches. The CDR3 protein is CASSLGQIHAEAFF. In nucleotides, the CDR3 is TGCGCCAGCAGCCTGGGACAGATCCACGCTGAAGCTTTCTTT.

In its sample, this clonotype was seen many times. The chain recombines TRBV29-1 with TRBJ2-1, with TRBD2 matching 11 bases. V gave up 5 bases and J gave up 6 bases; unmatched junction bases: 9. Per germline, CDR1 SQVTM and CDR2 ANQGSEA. CDR3 length: 15 residues. This CDR3 reads CSVRPGLAAANEQFF. The CDR3 bases are TGCAGCGTTAGACCGGGACTAGCGGCGGCCAATGAGCAGTTCTTC.

The sample holds many counts of this clonotype. The V and J genes are TRBV6-1 and TRBJ1-6; 9 bases line up with TRBD1. The CDR3 totals 14 residues. Per the germline V gene, CDR1 is MNHNS and CDR2 is SASEGT. The J segment lost 9 bases and the V segment lost 6 bases, leaving 6 bases of the junction unmatched. The CDR3 DNA reads TGTGCCAGCAGCGGGGACAGGGCTGGTTCACCCCTCCACTTT. Protein product: CASSGDRAGSPLHF.

About this clonotype: A single base separates this from a much larger clone, so it may be a read error. The chain employs TRBV29-1 and TRBJ1-5, with D unresolved. Trimming left V 6 bases short and J 8 bases short, with 14 bases between. The CDR3 totals 12 residues. Germline CDR1 and CDR2: SQVTM and ANQGSEA. The CDR3 coding sequence is TGCAGCGTGGGTAAGGGTAGGGAGCCCCAGCATTTT. Encoded protein: CSVGKGREPQHF.

This clonotype was recorded many times. This chain uses TRBV24-1 with TRBJ2-2; 11 bases fit TRBD2. The J segment lost 4 bases and the V segment lost 7 bases, leaving 1 base of the junction unmatched. CDR1 is KGHDR and CDR2 is SFDVKD in the germline V gene. CDR3 length equals 14 residues. This CDR3 is CATRGLAATGELFF. Written as DNA, the CDR3 is TGTGCCACCAGGGGACTAGCGGCCACCGGGGAGCTGTTTTTT.

The chain is built from TRBV28 and TRBJ2-1; TRBD2 matches at 7 bases. Germline lookup yields CDR1 MDHEN and CDR2 SYDVKM. This CDR3 contains 17 residues. V was clipped by 6 bases and J by 0 bases; unmatched bases: 11. The CDR3 loop reads CASRSLLALSSYNEQFF. The CDR3 DNA sequence: TGTGCCAGCAGATCCCTACTAGCGTTAAGCTCCTACAATGAGCAGTTCTTC.

For this clonotype: A much larger clonotype is one base distant, so this may be a read error. The chain has TRBV7-3 and TRBJ2-1, with D possibly TRBD1 on 6 matching bases. CDR3 size: 13 residues. The germline gives CDR1 SGHTA, CDR2 FQGTGA. The CDR3 loop reads CASTGDFGNDQFF. CDR3 DNA sequence: TGTGCCAGCACAGGGGATTTCGGCAATGACCAGTTCTTC.

At least ten counts were recorded for this clonotype. This chain connects TRBV10-3 to TRBJ1-1; possibly TRBD1 for D (5 bases). CDR1 is ENHRY and CDR2 is SYGVKD in the germline V gene. V lost 11 bases and J 1 base, leaving 20 bases between the germline ends. The CDR3 is 15 residues long. CDR3 amino acids: CAARKGPEGNTEAFF. CDR3 in DNA: TGTGCCGCCCGGAAGGGGCCCGAGGGGAACACTGAAGCTTTCTTT.

The table lists this clonotype with many counts. The J gene is TRBJ2-5, the V gene TRBV20-1, with D uncertain. The CDR3 spans 13 residues. Per the germline V gene, CDR1 is DFQATT and CDR2 is SNEGSKA (reference sequence). Trimming cost V 2 bases and J 6 bases, with 13 bases left between them. Here the CDR3 DNA reads TGCAGTGCTAGATCCAGCGTACATAAGACCCAGTACTTC. It codes for CSARSSVHKTQYF.

This clonotype was seen at least ten times. V is TRBV4-2 and J is TRBJ1-1; D call uncertain. The ends were cut back, 4 bases at V and 1 base at J, with 13 bases in the middle. The V gene's germline CDR1 is LGHNA and CDR2 YNFKEQ. The CDR3 contains 15 residues. In DNA form, the CDR3 reads TGTGCCAGCAGCCGCTCGAAGGTGGGGAACACTGAAGCTTTCTTT. It encodes CASSRSKVGNTEAFF.

At least ten counts were recorded for this clonotype. The chain couples TRBV7-9 to TRBJ2-1, with 9 bases fitting TRBD2. The CDR3 contains 16 residues. The V gene end was trimmed by 3 bases and the J gene end by 5 bases; junction bases not matched to a gene: 8. CDR1 SEHNR and CDR2 FQNEAQ come from the germline V gene (reference sequence). The CDR3 region is CASSFQASGDHNEQFF. The CDR3 DNA reads TGTGCCAGCAGCTTTCAGGCTAGCGGGGACCACAATGAGCAGTTCTTC. Using reference TRBV7-9 and TRBJ2-1 for the parts outside the CDR3, the full variable domain is DTGVSQNPRHKITKRGQNVTFRCDPISEHNRLYWYRQTLGQGPEFLTYFQNEAQLEKSRLLSDRFSAERPKGSFSTLEIQRTEQGDSAMYLCASSFQASGDHNEQFFGPGTRLTVL.